This TCR beta chain was sequenced for a study of blood T cells in healthy people across ages. Germline V gene lookup returns CDR1 SGHRS and CDR2 YFSETQ. Trimming took off 5 bases at V and 4 bases at J, with 16 bases between the two ends. This CDR3 region has 15 residues. In its sample, this clonotype was seen once. The antigen is undetermined. The authors ran a second PCR of 7 to 11 cycles using a sample-barcoded 5' primer and a J-beta primer mix. Each CDR3 protein gets one entry after TCRdb re-called the 5' RACE reads with MiXCR. Here the sample spans around 1,500,000 distinct CDR3 sequences, approximately 28% being singletons. Study results and limitations: Lack of knowledge of donor CMV status possibly confounded expanded clonotype changes. Naive CD4+ cell counts and diversity both ran higher in long-lived than in aged donors.

This sequence was found in a woman in her twenties or thirties in good health. V gene TRBV5-1 combines with J gene TRBJ1-3, with a possible D match to TRBD1 (6 bases). The sequencing input was blood. CDR3 sequence: CASSEFSGAGNTIYF. The CDR3 bases are TGCGCCAGCAGTGAATTTTCAGGGGCAGGAAACACCATATATTTT.